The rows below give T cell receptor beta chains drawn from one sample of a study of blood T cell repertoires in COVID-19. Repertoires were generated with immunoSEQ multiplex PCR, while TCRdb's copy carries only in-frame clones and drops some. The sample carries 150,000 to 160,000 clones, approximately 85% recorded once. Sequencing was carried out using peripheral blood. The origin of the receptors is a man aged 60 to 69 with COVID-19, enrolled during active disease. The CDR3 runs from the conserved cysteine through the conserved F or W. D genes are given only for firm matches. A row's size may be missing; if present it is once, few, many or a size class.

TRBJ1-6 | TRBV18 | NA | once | TGTGCCAGCAACCCACAGGGCGCTAATTCACCCCTCCACTTT | CASNPQGANSPLHF
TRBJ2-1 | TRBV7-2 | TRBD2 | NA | TGTGCCAGCAGGAGTCGCGCAGCGGGAGGGGTTGAGCAGTTCTTC | CASRSRAAGGVEQFF
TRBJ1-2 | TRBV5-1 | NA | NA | TGCGCCAGCAGCTTGTCGGGGGTCGGCTACACCTTC | CASSLSGVGYTF
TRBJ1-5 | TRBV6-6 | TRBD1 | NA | TGTGCCAGCAGTTATGTAGGACAGGGGTATGAGCCCCAGCATTTT | CASSYVGQGYEPQHF
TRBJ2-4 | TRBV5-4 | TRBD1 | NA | TGTGCCAGCAGCTCGGGGACAGGGGGCTTCATTCAGTACTTC | CASSSGTGGFIQYF
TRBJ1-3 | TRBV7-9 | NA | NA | TGTGCCAGCAGCTTGGGGGCAGCTGGAAACACCATATATTTT | CASSLGAAGNTIYF
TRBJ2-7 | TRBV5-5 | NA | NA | TGTGCCAGCAGCTTGGAGACATTTACTTCCTACGAGCAGTACTTC | CASSLETFTSYEQYF
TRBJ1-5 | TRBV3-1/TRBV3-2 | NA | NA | TGTGCCAGCAGCCAGTTAGGGGGTCAGCCCCAGCATTTT | CASSQLGGQPQHF
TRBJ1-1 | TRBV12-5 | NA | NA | TGTGCTAGTGGTTTGGTGCCTCGGGACACTGAAGCTTTCTTT | CASGLVPRDTEAFF
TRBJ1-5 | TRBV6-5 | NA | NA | TGTGCCAGCACTGGGTCAATACAGGGCCAGCCCCAGCATTTT | CASTGSIQGQPQHF
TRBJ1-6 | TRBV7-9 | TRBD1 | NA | TGTGCCAGCAGGGATCGACAGGGGAATTCACCCCTCCACTTT | CASRDRQGNSPLHF
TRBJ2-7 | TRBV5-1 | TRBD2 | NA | TGCGCCAGCAGCGGAAGTGGACTAGCGGGTCTCTCCTACGAGCAGTACTTC | CASSGSGLAGLSYEQYF
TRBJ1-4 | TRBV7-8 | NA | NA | TGTGCCAGCAGCTTAGGGGGGGTGGGTGAAAAACTGTTTTTT | CASSLGGVGEKLFF
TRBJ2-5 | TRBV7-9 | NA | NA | TGTGCCAGCAGCTCGAGTATCCAAGAGACCCAGTACTTC | CASSSSIQETQYF
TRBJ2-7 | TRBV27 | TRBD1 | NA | TGTGCCAGCAGTGAGGGGGACAGGGGCAGGGTTAACGAGCAGTACTTC | CASSEGDRGRVNEQYF
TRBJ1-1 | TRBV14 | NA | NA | TGTGCCAGCAGCCAAGACCGCGGATGGTACCTAATGAACACTGAAGCTTTCTTT | CASSQDRGWYLMNTEAFF
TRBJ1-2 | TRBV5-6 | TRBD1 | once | TGTGCCAGCAGCTTGGGATTTGGGACAGGGAATGGCTACACCTTC | CASSLGFGTGNGYTF
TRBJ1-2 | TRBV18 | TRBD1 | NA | TGTGCCAGCTCACCAGGGACAGGGGACAATGGCTACACCTTC | CASSPGTGDNGYTF
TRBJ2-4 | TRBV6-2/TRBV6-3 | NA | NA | TGTGCCAGCAGTTACACCCAGGGTGGAGCCAAAAACATTCAGTACTTC | CASSYTQGGAKNIQYF
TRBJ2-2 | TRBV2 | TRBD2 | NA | TGCGCCAGCCTCTTGGGGAGGGCCTACGAGAACACCGGGGAGCTGTTTTTT | CASLLGRAYENTGELFF
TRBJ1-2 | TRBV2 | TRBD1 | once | TGTGCCAGCAGTGAAGAGACAGGGGGTGGTGGCTATGGCTACACCTTC | CASSEETGGGGYGYTF
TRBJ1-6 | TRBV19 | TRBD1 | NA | TGTGCCAGTAGTATAGATCGACAGGGCTCTAATTCACCCCTCCACTTT | CASSIDRQGSNSPLHF
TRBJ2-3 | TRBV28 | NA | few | TGTGCCAGCAGTTCTCTAGGCACTACGCAGTATTTT | CASSSLGTTQYF
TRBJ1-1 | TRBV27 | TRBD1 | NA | TGTGCCAGCAGTTTACTACCGGGACAGGGTGATACTGAAGCTTTCTTT | CASSLLPGQGDTEAFF
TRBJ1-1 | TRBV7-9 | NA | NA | TGTGCCAGCAGCCCTCCAGGACAGAGCACTGAAGCTTTCTTT | CASSPPGQSTEAFF
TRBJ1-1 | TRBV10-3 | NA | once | TGTGCCATCAGTGTCGGGGGAGGGAATGATGAAGCTTTCTTT | CAISVGGGNDEAFF
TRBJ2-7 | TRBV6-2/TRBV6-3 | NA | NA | TGTGCCAGCAGTTACCGCGGCCCCTACGAGCAGTACTTC | CASSYRGPYEQYF
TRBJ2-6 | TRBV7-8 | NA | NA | TGTGCCAGCAGCTTAAGAAGCCAACCATCTGGGGCCAACGTCCTGACTTTC | CASSLRSQPSGANVLTF
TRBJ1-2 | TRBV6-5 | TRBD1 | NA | TGTGCCAGCAGTAGGGGGACAGGGCGCTGGAACACCTTC | CASSRGTGRWNTF
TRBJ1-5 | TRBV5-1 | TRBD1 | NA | TGCGCCAGCAGCGAAACCGGGACAGGGCTTCAGCCCCAGCATTTT | CASSETGTGLQPQHF
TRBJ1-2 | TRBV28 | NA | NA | TGTGCCAGCCGCCCTTCCGGGAACTATGGCTACACCTTC | CASRPSGNYGYTF
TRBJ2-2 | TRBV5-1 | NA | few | TGCGCCACCCCGAGAGGGGCGGGGGCCAAAAACACCGGGGAGCTGTTTTTT | CATPRGAGAKNTGELFF
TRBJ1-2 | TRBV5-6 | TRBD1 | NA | TGTGCCAGCAGCTTCGTGTCACAGGGGTATGGCTACACCTTC | CASSFVSQGYGYTF
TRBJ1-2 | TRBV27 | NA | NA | TGTGCCAGCAGTTTATCATGGGGGCAGGACTACACCTTC | CASSLSWGQDYTF
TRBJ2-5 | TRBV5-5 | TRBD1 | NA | TGTGCCAGCAGCAGGGACAGGGGCGAGACCCAGTACTTC | CASSRDRGETQYF
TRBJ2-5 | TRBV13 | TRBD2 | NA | TGTGCCAGCAGCGCGCAGACTAGCGGGAGGGCGCAAGAGACCCAGTACTTC | CASSAQTSGRAQETQYF
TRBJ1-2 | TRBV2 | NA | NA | TGTGCCAGCAGGCCCGGCTCAGGGGACTATGGCTACACCTTC | CASRPGSGDYGYTF
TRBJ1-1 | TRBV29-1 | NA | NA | TGCAGCGTTGATGCGGGGGCGCGCACTGAAGCTTTCTTT | CSVDAGARTEAFF
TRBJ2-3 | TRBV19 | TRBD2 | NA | TGTGCCAGTAGTATAAGTTCTAGCGGCCCCACAGATACGCAGTATTTT | CASSISSSGPTDTQYF
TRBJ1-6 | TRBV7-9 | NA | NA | TGTGCCAGCAGCTTAGCCTGGGGGGAAAATTCACCCCTCCACTTT | CASSLAWGENSPLHF
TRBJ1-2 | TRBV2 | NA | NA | TGTGCCAGCAGTGAACAGGGGAGGGGGTTAAATGGCTACACCTTC | CASSEQGRGLNGYTF
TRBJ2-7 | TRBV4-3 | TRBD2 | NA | TGCGCCAGCAGCACCACTAGCGGAGGAAGCTCCTACGAGCAGTACTTC | CASSTTSGGSSYEQYF
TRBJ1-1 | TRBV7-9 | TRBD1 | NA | TGTGCCAGCAGCCCTCAGGGGGCTTCTCTCACTGAAGCTTTCTTT | CASSPQGASLTEAFF
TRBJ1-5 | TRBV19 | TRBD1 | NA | TGTGCCAGTAGTATAGGACAGGGAGTGTGGCCCCAGCATTTT | CASSIGQGVWPQHF
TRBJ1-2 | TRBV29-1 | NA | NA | TGCAGCGGTGAATGGGGGCAGGGGAGGGATGGCTACACCTTC | CSGEWGQGRDGYTF
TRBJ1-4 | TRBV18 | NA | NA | TGTGCCAGCTCACCTCAGTCGACAGGATATAATGAAAAACTGTTTTTT | CASSPQSTGYNEKLFF
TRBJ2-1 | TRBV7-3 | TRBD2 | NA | TGTGCCAGCAGCTTATTAGCGGGGGGGTCCTACAATGAGCAGTTCTTC | CASSLLAGGSYNEQFF
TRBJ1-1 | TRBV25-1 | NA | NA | TGTGCCAGCAGTGAATCTCTGGTCAGCCCTGCGGGCACTGAAGCTTTCTTT | CASSESLVSPAGTEAFF
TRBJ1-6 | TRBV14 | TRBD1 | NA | TGTGCCAGCAGCCAACTTCGGGGACAGGGGGTGAATAATTCACCCCTCCACTTT | CASSQLRGQGVNNSPLHF
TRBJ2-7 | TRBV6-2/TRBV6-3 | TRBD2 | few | TGTGCCAGCAGCCAGGGGACTAGCGGAACCTACGAGCAGTACTTC | CASSQGTSGTYEQYF
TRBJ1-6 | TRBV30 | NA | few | TGTGCCTGGAGTCGACAGATTAATTCACCCCTCCACTTT | CAWSRQINSPLHF
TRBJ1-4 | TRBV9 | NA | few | TGTGCCAGCAGCGTAGGCCCAGTTAATGAAAAACTGTTTTTT | CASSVGPVNEKLFF
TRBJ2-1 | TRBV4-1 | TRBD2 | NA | TGCGCCAGCAGCCAAGCATCTAGCGGCCGTTACAATGAGCAGTTCTTC | CASSQASSGRYNEQFF
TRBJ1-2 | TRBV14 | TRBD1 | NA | TGTGCCAGCAGCCTGGGACAGTGGGGCGTCTATGGCTACACCTTC | CASSLGQWGVYGYTF
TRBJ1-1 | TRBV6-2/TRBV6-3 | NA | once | TGTGCCAGCAGTTACTTGCCCCAGGGCAACACTGAAGCTTTCTTT | CASSYLPQGNTEAFF
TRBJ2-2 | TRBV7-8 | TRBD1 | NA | TGTGCCAGCAGCTTAGCGGTCAGAGGGGGCACCACCGGGGAGCTGTTTTTT | CASSLAVRGGTTGELFF
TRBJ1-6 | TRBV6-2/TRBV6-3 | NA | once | TGTGCCAGCAGTCAACCTCGGACATCTGGGAATTCACCCCTCCACTTT | CASSQPRTSGNSPLHF
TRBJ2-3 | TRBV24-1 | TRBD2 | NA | TGTGCCACCAGTGATTCCCGGACTAGCGGGAGTGGTAATACGCAGTATTTT | CATSDSRTSGSGNTQYF
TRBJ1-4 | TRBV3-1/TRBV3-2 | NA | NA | TGTGCCAGCAGCCAAGGGGGGCCAACTAATGAAAAACTGTTTTTT | CASSQGGPTNEKLFF
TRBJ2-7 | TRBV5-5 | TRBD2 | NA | TGTGCCAGCACCCGGGGGGGGCGGGGCCCTTTGGAGCAGTACTTC | CASTRGGRGPLEQYF